What follows describes a single TCR beta chain. This entry comes from a study of blood T cell repertoires in COVID-19. This CDR3 spans 14 amino acids. Germline V gives CDR1 SGHDT, CDR2 YYEEEE. V shed 0 bases, J shed 3 bases, and the junction held 0 bases outside the gene matches. Method: immunoSEQ multiplex PCR; TCRdb's copy keeps in-frame clones and lacks some. The data show 150,000 to 200,000 clones, with 80% to 85% seen just once and approximately 5.4% held by the top ten. Sequencing input: peripheral blood. The rearrangement uses TRBV5-6 and TRBJ1-2; 9 bases are shared with TRBD1. The TCR was taken from a woman in her thirties with acute or convalescent COVID-19. The CDR3 loop reads CASSLGQGDYGYTF. DNA for the CDR3: TGTGCCAGCAGCTTGGGACAGGGGGACTATGGCTACACCTTC.